The clone carrying this T cell receptor beta chain occurred a few times. Its antigen remains unidentified. This entry belongs to a study of T-cell memory formation after mild COVID-19. Study-wide background: Across donors, TCR clusters were largely donor specific.

Study-wide findings and caveats: The pre-infection memory compartment contained some responding clones, suggesting cross-reactive memory joined. For contracting clones, CD4+ ones sat mainly in CM and EM, CD8+ in EMRA.

The CDR3 is 14 residues long. In germline, CDR1 is SGHRS, CDR2 YFSETQ. V was pared by 5 bases and J by 10 bases, with 16 bases between. TCR alpha and TCR beta cDNA libraries carrying sample barcodes and UMIs were produced by 5'RACE using constant-segment primers. TCRdb analysed the 5' RACE reads with MiXCR anew, one entry per CDR3 protein. The table has under 450,000 distinct CDR3 sequences, roughly 14% seen once. The sequence was obtained from a man aged 18-30 years who had mild COVID-19 (a few samples of this study predate the infection). Cell type and time point are not known. Input material: PBMCs or a T cell subset sorted from them (not recorded which). The rearrangement uses TRBV5-1 and TRBJ1-6; tentative D call: TRBD1 (5 bases). The CDR3, as DNA: TGCGCCAGCAGAGAAGGGGCTGGATCATCACCCCTCCACTTT. It is translated as CASREGAGSSPLHF.